This T cell receptor (beta chain) was documented in a study of blood T cell repertoires in COVID-19. Overall study context: Material from acute and convalescent COVID-19 was sourced from the United States, Italy and Spain. Nucleic acid was either cDNA or gDNA, and it came from T cells, B-cell-depleted T cells, or PBMCs.

Authors' methods: It was from reference gene primer amplification that nucleated cell counts were estimated. Profiling relied on immunoSEQ multiplex PCR, and the TCRdb table lists in-frame clones only, not all of them. For V, J and clone size, that table is used; D and trimming come from the DNA. Here the sample spans under 150,000 clones, 88% being singletons. CDR3 length: 15 amino acids. Trimming at V came to 4 bases and at J to 1 base, leaving 5 bases not matched to a gene. CDR1 is ENHRY, CDR2 SYGVKD, per germline. Sequenced material: peripheral blood. The receptor's source is a human donor in a cohort sampled during active COVID-19. The J gene is TRBJ2-5, the V gene TRBV10-3; 8 bases are shared with TRBD2. Written as DNA, the CDR3 is TGTGCCATCAGTGGGGCGGGGGGACTCCAAGAGACCCAGTACTTC. Translation: CAISGAGGLQETQYF.